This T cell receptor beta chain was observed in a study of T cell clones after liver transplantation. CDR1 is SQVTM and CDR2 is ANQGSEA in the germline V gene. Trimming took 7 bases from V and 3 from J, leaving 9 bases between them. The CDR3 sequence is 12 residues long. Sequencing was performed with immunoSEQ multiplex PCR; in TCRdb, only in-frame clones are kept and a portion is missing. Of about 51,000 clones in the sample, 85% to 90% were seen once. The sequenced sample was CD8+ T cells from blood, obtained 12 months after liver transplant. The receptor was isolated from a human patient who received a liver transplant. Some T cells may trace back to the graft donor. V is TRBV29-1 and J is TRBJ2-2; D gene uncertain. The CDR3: CSAPAYTGELFF. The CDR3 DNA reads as TGCAGCGCCCCAGCGTACACCGGGGAGCTGTTTTTT.